A single sample is the source of the 19 T cell receptor beta chains below, sequenced in a study of regulatory T cells in long-lasting Graves disease. Time point specified: newly diagnosed GD, antithyroid drugs for less than 3 months. The authors made the TCR library using RNA they extracted from PBMCs. Construction of the TCR beta libraries employed iRepertoire HTBI primers in conjunction with Arm-PCR of CDR3 regions. TCRdb re-derived calls from the multiplex PCR reads in MiXCR, one entry per CDR3 protein. The sample lists approximately 540,000 distinct CDR3 sequences, around 13% occurring once. A further study also used this sample, focusing on T cells in Graves' hyperthyroidism and ophthalmopathy.

The sequencing used peripheral blood mononuclear cells (PBMCs), collected at new diagnosis, from a patient treated with antithyroid drugs. The receptors originated from a woman aged 25 to 45 with Graves disease.

The genes are TRBV20-1 and TRBJ2-1; a possible D gene is TRBD2 (7 bases). V gave up 2 bases and J gave up 3 bases, with 26 bases separating them. From germline, CDR1 is DFQATT and CDR2 SNEGSKA (reference sequence). The CDR3 covers 19 residues. This chain's CDR3 is CSARSPGGLPLKYYNEQFF. DNA of the CDR3: TGCAGTGCTAGATCCCCCGGGGGGCTGCCCCTCAAATACTACAATGAGCAGTTCTTC.

This clonotype was found many times. As DNA, the CDR3 is TGTGCCAGCAGCTTTGTAGGGAACACAGATACGCAGTATTTT. Translation gives CASSFVGNTDTQYF. The chain carries TRBV7-3 and TRBJ2-3; D is ambiguous. V gave up 3 bases and J gave up 2 bases, with 9 bases separating them. This CDR3 is 14 amino acids long. Germline CDR1 reads SGHTA; CDR2 reads FQGTGA.

The chain links TRBV5-4 to TRBJ1-2; 11 positions agree with TRBD1. Germline V gene sequence: CDR1 SGHNT, CDR2 YYREEE (reference sequence). V was pared by 4 bases and J by 5 bases, with 10 bases of the junction left unmatched. The CDR3 sequence is 16 residues long. For the CDR3, the DNA is TGTGCCAGCAGCCCCGGACAGGGGGCACTCGTGTATGGCTACACCTTC. This codes for CASSPGQGALVYGYTF.

This clonotype was found many times. Germline is not matched at one junction end, which may reflect a read error. The V gene is TRBV13, the J gene TRBJ1-3, with D unclear. The CDR3 covers 15 residues. The V gene's germline CDR1 is PRHDT and CDR2 FYEKMQ (reference sequence). The CDR3 region is CASSQDSRSGNTIYF. DNA for the CDR3: TGCGCCAGCAGCCAAGATAGCCGCTCTGGAAACACCATATATTTT.

In its sample, this clonotype was seen many times. The chain uses TRBV7-9 and TRBJ2-5, with D possibly matching TRBD2 (5 bases). The ends were cut back, 2 bases at V and 3 bases at J, with 13 bases in the middle. From germline, CDR1 is SEHNR and CDR2 FQNEAQ (reference sequence). CDR3 length: 15 residues. Here the CDR3 reads CASSLPHRDKETQYF. The CDR3 DNA sequence: TGTGCCAGCAGCTTACCGCACCGGGATAAAGAGACCCAGTACTTC.

This chain links TRBV5-5 with TRBJ2-5; 11 nucleotides line up with TRBD2. The length of the CDR3 is 16 residues. Trimming took 2 bases from V and 5 from J; bases not matched to a gene: 8. In germline, CDR1 is SGHKS, CDR2 YYEKEE (reference sequence). The CDR3 DNA is TGTGCCAGCAGCTTAGGTACTAGCGGGAGTGAGGAGACCCAGTACTTC. This encodes CASSLGTSGSEETQYF. Together with reference TRBV5-5 and TRBJ2-5, the CDR3 gives the full variable domain: DAGVTQSPTHLIKTRGQQVTLRCSPISGHKSVSWYQQVLGQGPQFIFQYYEKEERGRGNFPDRFSARQFPNYSSELNVNALLLGDSALYLCASSLGTSGSEETQYFGPGTRLLVL.

In its sample, this clonotype was seen many times. V usage is TRBV19 and J usage is TRBJ2-2, with D possibly called TRBD1 or TRBD2 (5 bases each). This CDR3 has 14 residues. CDR1 is LNHDA and CDR2 is SQIVND in the germline V gene (reference sequence). Trimming shortened V by 5 bases and J by 5 bases, and 12 bases separated the two germline ends. DNA for the CDR3: TGTGCCAGTAGTCTACGAGGGGAAACCGGGGAGCTGTTTTTT. The encoded protein is CASSLRGETGELFF.

This clonotype turned up a few times. CDR3 DNA sequence: TGTGCCAGCAGTGACCTGAATTCACCCCTCCACTTT. Its protein product is CASSDLNSPLHF. The J gene is TRBJ1-6, the V gene TRBV2; D is ambiguous. Germline values: CDR1 SNHLY, CDR2 FYNNEI. V gave up 3 bases and J gave up 7 bases, with 4 bases separating them. CDR3 size: 12 residues.

As regards this clonotype: This clone may be a read error of a much larger clone one base away. J is TRBJ2-1 and V is TRBV13, with 10 bases matching TRBD2. The CDR3 is 16 amino acids. The V segment lost 5 bases and the J segment 10 bases; nucleotides outside the gene matches: 14. Germline V lookup: CDR1 PRHDT, CDR2 FYEKMQ (reference sequence). CDR3 DNA: TGTGCCAGCAGCCCCCTGTCTAGCGGGAGTTCCTACGAGCAGTTCTTC. It encodes CASSPLSSGSSYEQFF.

This clonotype appeared many times. V usage is TRBV5-1 and J usage is TRBJ2-5, with TRBD2 matching over 7 bases. The CDR3 covers 16 residues. Germline lookup yields CDR1 SGHRS and CDR2 YFSETQ. J was trimmed by 0 bases and V by 2 bases; bases with no gene match: 7. CDR3 sequence (DNA): TGCGCCAGCAGCTTACCCGGGAGGTTGGACCAAGAGACCCAGTACTTC. This sequence encodes CASSLPGRLDQETQYF.

Ten or more counts support this clonotype. The chain employs TRBV4-3 and TRBJ2-7, with 8 bases lining up with TRBD1. This CDR3 comprises 16 residues. With V trimmed by 3 bases and J by 1 base, 8 bases remained unmatched. Per the germline V gene, CDR1 is LGHNA and CDR2 is YSLEER. The CDR3 loop is CASSHMRTGLSYEQYF. The CDR3 nucleotides are TGCGCCAGCAGCCACATGCGGACAGGGTTGTCCTACGAGCAGTACTTC.

V usage is TRBV6-1 and J usage is TRBJ1-2, with 11 positions matching TRBD1. CDR3 length equals 14 residues. V lost 5 bases to trimming and J lost 3 bases; unmatched junction nucleotides: 2. The V gene's germline CDR1 is MNHNS and CDR2 SASEGT. CDR3 nucleotides: TGTGCCAGCAGTCGGACAGGGGGCGACTATGGCTACACCTTC. Translated, it gives CASSRTGGDYGYTF.

This clonotype was found many times. The chain combines TRBV20-1 with TRBJ2-7, with a possible D match to TRBD1 (5 bases). Germline V gives CDR1 DFQATT, CDR2 SNEGSKA (reference sequence). Trimming pared 7 bases from V and 2 bases from J, leaving 15 bases between. CDR3 length equals 13 residues. The CDR3 reads CSVSTGEAYEQYF. CDR3 DNA: TGCAGTGTTTCCACAGGCGAAGCCTACGAGCAGTACTTC.

Ten or more counts support this clonotype. This chain connects TRBV12-3 or TRBV12-4 to TRBJ1-5; TRBD1 is a possible D gene (6 bases). The V end was cut by 3 bases, the J end by 6 bases, with 15 bases between. CDR3 length: 15 amino acids. CDR3 sequence reads: CASSFGQTGGQPQHF. The CDR3 DNA sequence: TGTGCCAGCAGTTTTGGACAGACGGGCGGTCAGCCCCAGCATTTT.

V gene TRBV12-5 combines with J gene TRBJ2-1; perhaps TRBD2 as D (5 bases). There are 16 residues in the CDR3. V was clipped by 0 bases and J by 0 bases, with 9 bases between them. CDR1 LGHNT and CDR2 FRNRAP come from the germline V gene. The CDR3 spells CASGLVERSSYNEQFF. DNA for the CDR3: TGTGCTAGTGGTTTGGTAGAGCGGAGCTCCTACAATGAGCAGTTCTTC.

The rearrangement uses TRBV6-5 and TRBJ2-3; the D is unclear. CDR1 is MNHEY and CDR2 is SVGAGI in the germline V gene. This CDR3 is 13 amino acids long. V lost 1 base and J 6 bases, leaving 8 bases between the germline ends. Here the CDR3 reads CASSYLEWDTQYF. Written as DNA, the CDR3 is TGTGCCAGCAGTTACTTAGAGTGGGATACGCAGTATTTT.

This clonotype has just one count. The V call is TRBV10-3, the J call TRBJ2-7; TRBD2 agrees at 10 bases. Germline CDR1 reads ENHRY; CDR2 reads SYGVKD. Trimming removed 4 bases from V and 4 bases from J; junction bases left unmatched: 16. The CDR3 sequence is 18 residues long. CDR3 nucleotide sequence: TGTGCCATCAGTGCTCGACTAGCGGGCCCGATAGTTACTTACGAGCAGTACTTC. Amino acids: CAISARLAGPIVTYEQYF.

The table lists this clonotype with many counts. The chain has TRBV24-1 and TRBJ2-5, with D possibly TRBD2 on 6 matching bases. This CDR3 is built from 16 residues. Germline V gene sequence: CDR1 KGHDR, CDR2 SFDVKD. V was trimmed by 4 bases and J by 5 bases, leaving 19 bases between them. CDR3 in DNA: TGTGCCACCAGTGACCCTGTGGCGGGAAGGTTGGAGACCCAGTACTTC. The encoded protein is CATSDPVAGRLETQYF.

The table lists this clonotype with a count of one. The chain uses TRBV19 and TRBJ1-4; D is unresolved. Germline V lookup: CDR1 LNHDA, CDR2 SQIVND (reference sequence). The CDR3 contains 15 residues. With 5 bases removed from V and 3 bases from J, the gap between germline ends came to 13 bases. The CDR3 reads CASSLPGQANEKLFF. The DNA for the CDR3 is TGTGCCAGTAGTCTCCCAGGCCAAGCTAATGAAAAACTGTTTTTT.